A single sample gave rise to the 8 T cell receptor beta chains below, sequenced in a study of CD8+ T cells in alopecia areata. Regarding treatment: oral pan-JAK inhibitor, 5-10 mg twice daily. RNA, once extracted, was reverse transcribed into cDNA for use as the sequencing template. The method was immunoSEQ multiplex PCR; TCRdb's version includes in-frame clones alone and lacks a portion of them. Of roughly 40,000 clones detected, around nine tenths appear once; the ten largest clones hold approximately 20%. Sequences were derived from CD8+ T cells sorted from blood, sampled at week 24, from a patient treated with tofacitinib. Source of these receptors: a human donor with alopecia areata.

The J gene is TRBJ1-6, the V gene TRBV30, with D hard to call. The CDR3 totals 11 residues. Germline CDR1 is GTSNPN and CDR2 is SVGIG (reference sequence). The V end was cut by 5 bases, the J end by 14 bases, with 13 bases between. The CDR3: CAWRSGNALHF. The DNA of the CDR3 is TGTGCCTGGCGCTCGGGGAATGCCCTCCACTTT.

The sample holds a few counts of this clone. The chain has TRBV6-4 and TRBJ2-1; 9 bases match TRBD2. Germline V lookup: CDR1 MRHNA, CDR2 SNTAGT. The CDR3 length is 15 residues. The V and J ends lost 3 bases and 5 bases, in that order; junction bases with no gene match: 5. Here the CDR3 reads CASSELAGGNNEQFF. CDR3 DNA sequence: TGTGCCAGCAGTGAACTAGCGGGTGGTAACAATGAGCAGTTCTTC.

This clone has a single count. The rearrangement links TRBV6-5 to TRBJ2-5; D might be TRBD2 (6 bases). The CDR3 consists of 15 residues. The V gene's germline CDR1 is MNHEY and CDR2 SVGAGI. V lost 1 base to trimming and J lost 7 bases, with 16 bases between them. The CDR3 DNA follows: TGTGCCAGCAGTTACTACGGCGGTCAGGAGGGGACCCAGTACTTC. It yields the protein CASSYYGGQEGTQYF.

This chain joins TRBV27 and TRBJ2-1; D gene unclear. Trimming cost V 1 base and J 0 bases, with 7 bases left between them. CDR3 length: 15 amino acids. Germline CDR1 is MNHEY and CDR2 is SMNVEV (reference sequence). CDR3 residues: CASSLFGSSYNEQFF. The CDR3 region has the DNA TGTGCCAGCAGTTTATTTGGCAGCTCCTACAATGAGCAGTTCTTC.

In the case of this clone: At one boundary the junction diverges from the germline segment, which might be a read error. The CDR3 protein is CASSQELTLPGEQHF. The DNA for the CDR3 is TGCGCCAGCAGCCAAGAACTTACGCTCCCGGGCGAGCAGCACTTC. The chain links TRBV4-1 to TRBJ2-7; D is ambiguous. Germline-derived CDR1 and CDR2 are MGHRA and YSYEKL. The CDR3 loop spans 15 amino acids.

About this clone: The DNA is left out, because the CDR3 cannot be placed on it with certainty; the CDR3 is given as TCRdb lists it. This chain connects TRBV5-1 to TRBJ2-1; the table calls TRBD1, which could not be checked here. Germline assignment: CDR1 SGHRS and CDR2 YFSETQ. The CDR3 spans 15 amino acids, including both terminal residues. CDR3 loop: CASSLDFGTGIDRFF.

V and J are TRBV5-6 and TRBJ2-5; D is perhaps TRBD2 (5 bases). CDR3 length: 15 residues. V was cut by 2 bases and J by 4 bases, with 15 bases left in between. CDR1 is SGHDT, CDR2 YYEEEE, per germline. CDR3 sequence: CASSFGDRTLETQYF. DNA of the CDR3: TGTGCCAGCAGCTTTGGGGATAGGACTTTAGAGACCCAGTACTTC.

J is TRBJ2-6 and V is TRBV19; 11 bases agree with TRBD1. Losses at the gene ends were 6 bases for V and 0 bases for J; bases not matched to a gene: 10. Germline CDR1 reads LNHDA; CDR2 reads SQIVND (reference sequence). This CDR3 has 19 residues. CDR3 region: CASRAGQGAVSSGANVLTF. The DNA for the CDR3 is TGTGCCAGTAGAGCCGGACAGGGGGCGGTCAGCTCTGGGGCCAACGTCCTGACTTTC. Full variable domain (rest looked up from reference TRBV19 and TRBJ2-6): DGGITQSPKYLFRKEGQNVTLSCEQNLNHDAMYWYRQDPGQGLRLIYYSQIVNDFQKGDIAEGYSVSREKKESFPLTVTSAQKNPTAFYLCASRAGQGAVSSGANVLTFGAGSRLTVL.